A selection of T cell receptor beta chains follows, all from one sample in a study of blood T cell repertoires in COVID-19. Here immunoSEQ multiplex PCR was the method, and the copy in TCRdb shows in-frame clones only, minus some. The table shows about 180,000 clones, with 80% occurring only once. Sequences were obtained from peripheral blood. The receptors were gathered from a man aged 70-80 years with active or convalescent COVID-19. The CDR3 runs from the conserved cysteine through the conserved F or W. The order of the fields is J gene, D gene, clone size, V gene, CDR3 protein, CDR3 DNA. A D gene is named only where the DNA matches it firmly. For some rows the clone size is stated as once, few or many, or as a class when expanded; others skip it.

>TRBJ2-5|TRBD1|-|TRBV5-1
CASSRGGAETQYF
TGCGCCAGCAGCCGAGGGGGCGCGGAGACCCAGTACTTC
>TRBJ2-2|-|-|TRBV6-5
CAILTTQDPGELFF
TGTGCCATCTTGACTACCCAGGACCCCGGGGAGCTGTTTTTT
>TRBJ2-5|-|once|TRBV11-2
CASSLVGTSGRTQYF
TGTGCCAGCAGCTTAGTAGGGACTTCTGGGAGGACCCAGTACTTC
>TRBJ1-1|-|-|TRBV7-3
CASSQTGTQDTEAFF
TGTGCCAGCAGCCAAACAGGAACGCAGGACACTGAAGCTTTCTTT
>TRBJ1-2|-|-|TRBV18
CASSPQGVDGYTF
TGTGCCAGCTCACCACAGGGGGTGGATGGCTACACCTTC
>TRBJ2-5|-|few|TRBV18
CASSPAGETQYF
TGTGCCAGCTCACCAGCCGGGGAGACCCAGTACTTC
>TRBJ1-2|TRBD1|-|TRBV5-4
CASSLGGQGAPGYGYTF
TGTGCCAGCAGCTTGGGGGGACAGGGGGCGCCGGGCTATGGCTACACCTTC
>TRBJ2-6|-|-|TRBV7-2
CANARLEPGANVLTF
TGTGCCAACGCCCGTCTAGAACCTGGGGCCAACGTCCTGACTTTC
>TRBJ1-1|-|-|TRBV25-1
CASSETGGGDEAFF
TGTGCCAGCAGTGAAACTGGCGGGGGCGATGAAGCTTTCTTT
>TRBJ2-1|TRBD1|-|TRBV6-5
CASSSPDRGLDEQFF
TGTGCCAGCAGTTCCCCGGATAGGGGGCTCGATGAGCAGTTCTTC
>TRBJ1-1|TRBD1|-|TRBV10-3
CAISESTTGDNTEAFF
TGTGCCATCAGTGAGTCGACTACAGGGGATAACACTGAAGCTTTCTTT
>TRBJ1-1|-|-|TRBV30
CAWSVLAGSAKAFF
TGTGCCTGGAGTGTACTAGCGGGGTCCGCCAAGGCTTTCTTT
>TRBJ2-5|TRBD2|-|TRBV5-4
CASSQEMLSGNAGGTQYF
TGTGCCAGCAGCCAGGAGATGTTGAGCGGGAACGCCGGGGGGACCCAGTACTTC
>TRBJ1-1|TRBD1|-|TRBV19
CASSVRQGAMNTEAFF
TGTGCCAGTAGTGTCCGACAGGGGGCCATGAACACTGAAGCTTTCTTT
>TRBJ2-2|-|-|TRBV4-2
CAVADTNTGELFF
TGTGCCGTAGCGGATACGAACACCGGGGAGCTGTTTTTT
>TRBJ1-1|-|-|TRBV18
CASCTLNTEAFF
TGTGCCAGCTGTACATTGAACACTGAAGCTTTCTTT
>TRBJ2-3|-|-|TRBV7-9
CASSLAASTDTQYF
TGTGCCAGCAGCTTAGCGGCTAGCACAGATACGCAGTATTTT
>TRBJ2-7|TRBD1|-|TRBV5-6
CASSLGPPGQGSPYEQYF
TGTGCCAGCAGCTTAGGCCCTCCGGGACAGGGGTCCCCCTACGAGCAGTACTTC
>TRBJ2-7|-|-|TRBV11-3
CASSLVLGRSYEQYF
TGTGCCAGCAGCTTAGTCCTAGGGAGGTCCTACGAGCAGTACTTC
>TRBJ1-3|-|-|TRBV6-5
CASSYGRGGIGNTIYF
TGTGCCAGCAGTTACGGAAGGGGTGGAATTGGAAACACCATATATTTT
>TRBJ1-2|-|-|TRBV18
CASSPDIIYGYTF
TGTGCCAGCTCACCGGACATTATCTATGGCTACACCTTC
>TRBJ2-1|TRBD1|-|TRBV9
CASRDRQHRSYNEQFF
TGTGCCAGCAGGGACAGGCAACATAGGTCCTACAATGAGCAGTTCTTC
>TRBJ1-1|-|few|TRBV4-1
CASSQDIGNTEAFF
TGCGCCAGCAGCCAAGATATCGGGAACACTGAAGCTTTCTTT
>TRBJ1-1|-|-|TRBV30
CAWNPDLAHTEAFF
TGTGCCTGGAATCCCGACCTAGCCCACACTGAAGCTTTCTTT
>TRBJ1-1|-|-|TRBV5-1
CASSLEGVMNTEAFF
TGCGCCAGCAGCTTGGAGGGGGTTATGAACACTGAAGCTTTCTTT
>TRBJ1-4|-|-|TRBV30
CAWSPGLREKLFF
TGTGCCTGGAGCCCGGGACTTCGGGAAAAACTGTTTTTT
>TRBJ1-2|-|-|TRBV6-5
CASAPGGTNYGYTF
TGTGCCAGCGCCCCGGGGGGCACTAACTATGGCTACACCTTC
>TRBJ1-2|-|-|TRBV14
CASSQGRGYGYTF
TGTGCCAGCAGCCAGGGGCGTGGTTATGGCTACACCTTC
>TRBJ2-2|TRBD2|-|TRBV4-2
CASSQLAGGNTGELFF
TGTGCCAGCAGCCAGCTAGCGGGGGGGAACACCGGGGAGCTGTTTTTT
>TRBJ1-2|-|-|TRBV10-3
CAISESRVGNYGYTF
TGTGCCATCAGTGAGAGCAGGGTTGGGAACTATGGCTACACCTTC
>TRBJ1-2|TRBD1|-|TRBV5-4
CASSVDRAFYGYTF
TGTGCCAGCAGCGTCGACAGGGCTTTCTATGGCTACACCTTC
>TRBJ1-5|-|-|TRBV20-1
CSASQVDQPQHF
TGCAGTGCTAGTCAGGTTGATCAGCCCCAGCATTTT
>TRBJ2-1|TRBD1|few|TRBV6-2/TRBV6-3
CASSSGTGGYNEQFF
TGTGCCAGCAGCTCCGGGACAGGGGGCTACAATGAGCAGTTCTTC
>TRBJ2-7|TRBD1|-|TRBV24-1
CATRVDRDRRALQDEQYF
TGTGCCACCAGGGTAGACAGGGATCGTCGCGCCCTTCAGGACGAGCAGTACTTC
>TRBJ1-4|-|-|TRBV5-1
CANRWYREKLFF
TGCGCCAATCGGTGGTATCGAGAAAAACTGTTTTTT
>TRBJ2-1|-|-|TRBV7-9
CASSLDRSRQFF
TGTGCCAGCAGCCTAGACCGAAGCCGGCAGTTCTTC
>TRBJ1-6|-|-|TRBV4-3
CASSQRGGEGSPLHF
TGCGCCAGCAGCCAAAGGGGAGGGGAGGGTTCACCCCTCCACTTT
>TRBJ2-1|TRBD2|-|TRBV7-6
CASSFIAGGIGEQFF
TGTGCCAGCAGCTTTATAGCGGGAGGGATCGGCGAGCAGTTCTTC
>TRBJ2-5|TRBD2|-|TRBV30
CAWGTTKETQYF
TGTGCCTGGGGGACTACAAAAGAGACCCAGTACTTC
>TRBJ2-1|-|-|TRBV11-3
CASSLDRVINNEQFF
TGTGCCAGCAGCTTAGATCGGGTAATCAACAATGAGCAGTTCTTC
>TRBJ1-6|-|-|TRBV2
CASSVTDNSPLHF
TGTGCCAGCAGTGTTACAGATAATTCACCCCTCCACTTT
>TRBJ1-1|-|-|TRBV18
CASSPQRAGHPNTEAFF
TGTGCCAGCTCACCACAAAGGGCGGGTCACCCGAACACTGAAGCTTTCTTT
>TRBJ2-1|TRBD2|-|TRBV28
CASFSGRGYNEQFF
TGTGCCAGCTTTAGCGGGAGGGGCTACAATGAGCAGTTCTTC
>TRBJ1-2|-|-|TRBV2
CASSEARRGGGYTF
TGTGCCAGCAGTGAAGCGAGGCGCGGCGGGGGCTACACCTTC
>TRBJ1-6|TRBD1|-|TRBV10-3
CAINSGRGREPLHF
TGTGCCATCAATAGTGGCAGGGGGAGAGAGCCCCTCCACTTT
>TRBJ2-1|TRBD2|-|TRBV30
CASKGLAVYNEQFF
TGTGCCTCCAAGGGACTAGCGGTCTACAATGAGCAGTTCTTC
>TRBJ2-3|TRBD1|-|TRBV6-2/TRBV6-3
CASSTRGLFGTDTQYF
TGTGCCAGCAGTACCAGGGGGCTATTTGGCACAGATACGCAGTATTTT
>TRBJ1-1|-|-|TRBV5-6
CASSLGRGVNTEAFF
TGTGCCAGCAGCTTGGGAAGGGGCGTGAACACTGAAGCTTTCTTT
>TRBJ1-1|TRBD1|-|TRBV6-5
CASGDRGGHFEAFF
TGTGCCAGCGGAGACAGGGGGGGCCACTTTGAAGCTTTCTTT
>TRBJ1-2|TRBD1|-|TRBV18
CASSPDRAWYGYTF
TGTGCCAGCTCCCCCGACAGGGCTTGGTATGGCTACACCTTC
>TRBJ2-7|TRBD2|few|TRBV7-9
CASSLGTVGGPHEQYF
TGTGCCAGCAGCTTGGGGACGGTGGGAGGGCCACACGAGCAGTACTTC
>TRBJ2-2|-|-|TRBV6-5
CASSRDSYTGELFF
TGTGCCAGCAGTAGGGACTCCTACACCGGGGAGCTGTTTTTT
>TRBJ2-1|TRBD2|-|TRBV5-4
CASSPGTSGTYNEQFF
TGTGCCAGCAGCCCAGGGACTAGCGGAACCTACAATGAGCAGTTCTTC